The clone carrying this TCR beta chain was seen once. The CDR3 runs to 14 residues. Germline CDR1 reads SGHDT; CDR2 reads YYEEEE. Trimming stripped 1 base from V and 1 base from J, with 6 bases between. The sample originates from a study of T cell responses to AZD1222 COVID-19 vaccine. Here immunoSEQ multiplex PCR was the method, and the copy in TCRdb shows in-frame clones only, minus some. The sample contains roughly 110,000 clones, roughly 90% of which appear only once. The origin of this receptor is an adult in good health. J is TRBJ1-5 and V is TRBV5-6, with D unclear. Sequencing used peripheral blood, obtained on day 0 of AZD1222 vaccination. CDR3 in amino acids: CASSLQRSNQPQHF. In DNA, the CDR3 is TGTGCCAGCAGCTTGCAGAGGAGCAATCAGCCCCAGCATTTT.